This T cell receptor delta chain originates from a study of γδ T cells in repeated Plasmodium falciparum infection. In the study overall: Four controlled malaria infections with P. falciparum NF54 spanned roughly 590 days. Sampling occurred at baseline, pre-infection for selected infections, and 21 days post-infection.

CDR1 TSWWSYY and CDR2 QGS come from the germline V gene. J lost 0 bases, V lost 5 bases, and 18 bases had no gene match. This CDR3 is built from 21 residues. Findings and caveats of the study: Vdelta2-negative gammadelta repertoires appeared less diverse and less shared in Malian than Australian children.

Details on this clone: The target antigen is unknown. The TCRdb protein comes from a much larger clone and disagrees with this DNA's translation at residue 5, likely due to a read error; the protein given here is derived from the DNA.

TCRdb redid clone calling on the multiplex PCR reads using CATT. The sample includes roughly 93,000 delta-chain clones, approximately 1.5% of them seen just once. Gammadelta T cells were flow-sorted from PBMC into Vgamma9/Vdelta2+ and Vdelta2-negative populations for bulk analysis. The receptor comes from a pool of human donors (malaria-infected and uninfected, not separated). The sequenced sample was gamma-delta T cells from blood. This chain links TRDV1 with TRDJ1; 13 bases are shared with TRDD3. TCRdb gives no J gene; it was assigned here by matching the DNA to germline. CDR3 amino acids: CALGNLDGTGGYVIYTDKLIF. CDR3 DNA sequence: TGTGCTCTTGGGAATCTGGACGGTACTGGGGGATACGTCATATACACCGATAAACTCATCTTT.